This TCR beta chain was identified during a study of blood T cell repertoires in COVID-19. Overall study: Samples came from the United States, Italy and Spain, spanning acute and convalescent COVID-19. From T cells, B-cell-depleted T cells, or PBMCs came the material, which was cDNA or gDNA.

Per the original methods: Reference gene primer amplification gave nucleated cell count estimates. This table comes from immunoSEQ multiplex PCR, and its TCRdb copy is limited to in-frame clones, with some not included. From that table come the V and J calls and clone size; the DNA was used to work out D and trimming. This sample has approximately 98,000 clones; approximately 80% occur once, and the top ten carry 4% to 4.5%. This TCR was recovered from a woman aged 70-85 years with acute or convalescent COVID-19. The sequenced sample consisted of peripheral blood.

The CDR3 region is CAISESGSNYGYTF. DNA of the CDR3: TGTGCCATCAGTGAGTCGGGCAGTAACTATGGCTACACCTTC. This sequence joins TRBV10-3 and TRBJ1-2; no definite D call. This CDR3 is 14 amino acids long. V lost 0 bases and J 1 base, leaving 6 bases between the germline ends. The germline CDR1 and CDR2 sequences are ENHRY and SYGVKD.